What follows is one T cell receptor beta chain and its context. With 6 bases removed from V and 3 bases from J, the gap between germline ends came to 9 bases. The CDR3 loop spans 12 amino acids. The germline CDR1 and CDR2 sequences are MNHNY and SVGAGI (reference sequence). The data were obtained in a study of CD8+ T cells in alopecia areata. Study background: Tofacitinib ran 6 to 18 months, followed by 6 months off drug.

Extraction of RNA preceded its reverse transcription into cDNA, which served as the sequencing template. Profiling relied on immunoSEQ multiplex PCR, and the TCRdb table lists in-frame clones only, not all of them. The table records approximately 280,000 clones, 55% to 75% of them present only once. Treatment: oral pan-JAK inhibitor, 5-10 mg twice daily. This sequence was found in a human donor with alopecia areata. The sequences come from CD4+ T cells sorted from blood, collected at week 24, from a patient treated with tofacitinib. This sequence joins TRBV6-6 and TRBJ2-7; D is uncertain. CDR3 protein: CASRTNSYEQYF. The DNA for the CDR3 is TGTGCCAGCAGAACAAACAGCTACGAGCAGTACTTC.